The 32 T cell receptor beta chains reported below all come from one sample, sequenced in a study of blood T cell repertoires in COVID-19 (dated by TCRdb to the early 2020s). Receptor libraries were prepared by the immunoSEQ multiplex PCR assay. Drawn from immuneACCESS, this table holds only the in-frame rearrangements with V and J called that TCRdb kept. Clones are partly lost; checked studies trace under half to an unresolved V gene and leave the rest unexplained. The sample yields a few hundred thousand clones; 75% to 90% were counted once. Jointly, the top ten make up less than 1.2% of the sample. The sample was PBMCs or T cells enriched from blood (not recorded which). These receptors all stem from a man aged 18 to 30 who had recovered from COVID-19.

This chain joins TRBV15 and TRBJ2-1, with 7 nucleotides matching TRBD2. The junction had 7 bases not matched to a gene; V was cut back by 1 base and J by 4 bases. From germline, CDR1 is LNHNV and CDR2 YYDKDF (reference sequence). This CDR3 is 16 amino acids long. The CDR3: CATSRGASGEYNEQFF. DNA of the CDR3: TGTGCCACCAGCAGAGGCGCTAGCGGAGAGTACAATGAGCAGTTCTTC.

This sequence joins TRBV7-3 and TRBJ2-3, with TRBD2 identical over 9 bases. J lost 4 bases, V lost 2 bases, and 10 bases had no gene match. CDR1 and CDR2 (germline): SGHTA, FQGTGA. The CDR3 has 17 amino acids. The CDR3 DNA reads TGTGCCAGCAGCTTAGGAGATAGCGGGAGAGGTGCAGATACGCAGTATTTT. This codes for CASSLGDSGRGADTQYF.

The chain couples TRBV7-9 to TRBJ1-5; D gene unclear. CDR1 is SEHNR, CDR2 FQNEAQ, per germline (reference sequence). V shed 5 bases and J shed 0 bases, with 11 bases lying between them. This CDR3 is built from 15 residues. Written as DNA, the CDR3 is TGTGCCAGCAGCAAACAGACGGATAGCAATCAGCCCCAGCATTTT. Translated, it gives CASSKQTDSNQPQHF.

The chain carries TRBV10-1 and TRBJ1-5; D may be TRBD1 (5 bases). Germline V CDR1 and CDR2: WNHNN, SYGVQD (reference sequence). CDR3 length equals 13 residues. V lost 2 bases, J lost 9 bases, and 11 bases lay in between. The CDR3 bases are TGCGCCAGCAGTGAGGACAGACTCTCGCCCCAGCATTTT. Protein: CASSEDRLSPQHF.

The chain joins TRBV7-9 to TRBJ2-7; a possible D gene is TRBD1 (5 bases). From germline, CDR1 is SEHNR and CDR2 FQNEAQ (reference sequence). The CDR3 has 15 residues. V dropped 5 bases and J dropped 4 bases, with 18 bases sitting between them. The CDR3 bases are TGTGCCAGCAGCACATCAGGGTCTCAGGTATACGAGCAGTACTTC. It encodes CASSTSGSQVYEQYF. Using reference TRBV7-9 and TRBJ2-7 for the parts outside the CDR3, the full variable domain is DTGVSQNPRHKITKRGQNVTFRCDPISEHNRLYWYRQTLGQGPEFLTYFQNEAQLEKSRLLSDRFSAERPKGSFSTLEIQRTEQGDSAMYLCASSTSGSQVYEQYFGPGTRLTVT.

The CDR3, as DNA: TGTGCCAGCAGCTCAACGGGGGTTAGCTCCTATAATTCACCCCTCCACTTT. Translation gives CASSSTGVSSYNSPLHF. This sequence joins TRBV21-1 and TRBJ1-6. TRBV21-1 is tagged as a pseudogene. There are 17 residues in the CDR3.

The chain carries TRBV25-1 and TRBJ2-7; 9 nucleotides align to TRBD1. The J segment lost 6 bases and the V segment lost 8 bases, leaving 8 bases of the junction unmatched. The CDR3 is 13 amino acids. The germline V gene has CDR1 MGHDK and CDR2 SYGVNS. CDR3 nucleotides: TGTGCCAGCGACCGGGACAGGGAACGCGAGCAGTACTTC. Its protein product is CASDRDREREQYF.

V is TRBV5-8 and J is TRBJ2-3; D uncertain. The CDR3 consists of 14 residues. Germline V gene sequence: CDR1 SGHTS, CDR2 YDEGEE. The V and J ends lost 4 bases and 5 bases respectively, with 14 bases between them. The CDR3 DNA is TGTGCCAGCAGCCTCGTCCCGCCGGGAGATACGCAGTATTTT. This codes for CASSLVPPGDTQYF.

The chain couples TRBV4-2 to TRBJ1-1; D is unresolved. The germline V gene has CDR1 LGHNA and CDR2 YNFKEQ. V was pared by 0 bases and J by 5 bases, with 10 bases between. This CDR3 is built from 14 residues. CDR3 coding DNA: TGTGCCAGCAGCCAAGATCTGCGCGTGACTGAAGCTTTCTTT. It codes for CASSQDLRVTEAFF.

This chain joins TRBV2 and TRBJ2-1; 13 bases fit TRBD2. This CDR3 is 16 amino acids long. Trimming at V came to 5 bases and at J to 3 bases, leaving 4 bases not matched to a gene. The germline V gene encodes CDR1 SNHLY and CDR2 FYNNEI. CDR3 loop: CASSPRTSGGYNEQFF. CDR3 DNA: TGTGCCAGCAGTCCTCGGACTAGCGGGGGCTACAATGAGCAGTTCTTC.

This chain links TRBV6-5 with TRBJ1-5; 9 nucleotides agree with TRBD1. V shed 6 bases and J 4 bases; nucleotides not matched to a gene: 7. The CDR3 is 15 amino acids. Germline loops: CDR1 MNHEY, CDR2 SVGAGI. In DNA, the CDR3 is TGTGCCAGCAGGGGGACAGGGCTAGCAAATCAGCCCCAGCATTTT. Amino acids: CASRGTGLANQPQHF.

The chain has TRBV6-5 and TRBJ1-1; no firm D call. The length of the CDR3 is 14 residues. V was trimmed by 0 bases and J by 3 bases, leaving 8 bases between them. In germline, CDR1 is MNHEY, CDR2 SVGAGI. The CDR3 DNA follows: TGTGCCAGCAGTTACTCGAGGGTTGACACTGAAGCTTTCTTT. It specifies CASSYSRVDTEAFF.

The chain employs TRBV24-1 and TRBJ2-5, with D tentatively TRBD2 (7 bases). This CDR3 is 16 amino acids long. Trimming shortened V by 10 bases and J by 5 bases, and 25 bases separated the two germline ends. Germline lookup yields CDR1 KGHDR and CDR2 SFDVKD. The CDR3 region is CATEAPRGARDETQYF. The CDR3 region has the DNA TGTGCCACAGAGGCGCCCCGGGGGGCCCGCGATGAGACCCAGTACTTC.

In its sample, this clone was seen a few times. The rearrangement links TRBV5-1 to TRBJ1-2, with 10 bases that match TRBD1. This CDR3 comprises 14 residues. Germline V CDR1 and CDR2: SGHRS, YFSETQ. J gave up 8 bases and V 3 bases, and 7 bases lay outside the gene matches. Here the CDR3 DNA reads TGCGCCAGCAGCTGGGACAGGGGCCTGAAGGGCTACACCTTC. It codes for CASSWDRGLKGYTF.

The J gene is TRBJ1-2, the V gene TRBV28, with TRBD1 as a possible D gene (6 bases). The length of the CDR3 is 12 residues. Germline CDR1 MDHEN, CDR2 SYDVKM. Trimming took off 7 bases at V and 2 bases at J, with 8 bases between the two ends. CDR3 protein: CASIGTNYGYTF. The CDR3 bases are TGTGCCAGCATTGGGACAAACTATGGCTACACCTTC.

The J gene is TRBJ2-2, the V gene TRBV5-1; a possible D gene is TRBD2 (6 bases). The V gene's germline CDR1 is SGHRS and CDR2 YFSETQ. There are 16 residues in the CDR3. V lost 1 base and J lost 1, with 11 bases in between. Here the CDR3 reads CASSLSGVRNTGELFF. CDR3 sequence (DNA): TGCGCCAGCAGCTTGTCGGGGGTCAGGAACACCGGGGAGCTGTTTTTT.

V and J are TRBV7-8 and TRBJ1-6; D gene ambiguous. CDR1 is SGHVS, CDR2 FQNEAQ, per germline. The CDR3 consists of 17 residues. Trimming took 2 bases from V and 0 from J, leaving 11 bases between them. The CDR3 loop reads CASSLFSGSSYNSPLHF. CDR3 nucleotide sequence: TGTGCCAGCAGCTTATTTTCGGGGAGCTCCTATAATTCACCCCTCCACTTT.

The J gene is TRBJ1-2, the V gene TRBV6-5; 7 bases are a match to TRBD1. Germline V gene lookup returns CDR1 MNHEY and CDR2 SVGAGI. V was clipped by 6 bases and J by 7 bases; unmatched bases: 11. The CDR3 has 14 residues. The CDR3 sequence is CASRAAGQASGYTF. The DNA of the CDR3 is TGTGCCAGCAGGGCCGCTGGACAGGCATCTGGCTACACCTTC.

The J gene is TRBJ2-7, the V gene TRBV5-1, with 15 bases aligning to TRBD2. In germline, CDR1 is SGHRS, CDR2 YFSETQ. This CDR3 is 17 amino acids long. The junction had 6 bases not matched to a gene; V was cut back by 2 bases and J by 3 bases. This CDR3 reads CASSLRTSGRADYEQYF. The CDR3 DNA reads TGCGCCAGCAGCTTACGGACTAGCGGGAGGGCCGACTACGAGCAGTACTTC.

The chain recombines TRBV18 with TRBJ2-3; TRBD2 agrees at 7 bases. The CDR3 is made up of 17 amino acids. V gave up 3 bases and J gave up 2 bases; unmatched junction bases: 11. CDR1 and CDR2 from the germline V gene are KGHSH and LQKENI. CDR3 sequence reads: CASSPQGASGPTDTQYF. The CDR3 DNA is TGTGCCAGCTCACCCCAAGGGGCTAGCGGCCCCACAGATACGCAGTATTTT.

Ten or more counts support this clone. The chain has TRBV9 and TRBJ2-5, with 10 bases matching TRBD1. The CDR3 totals 15 residues. The V segment lost 3 bases and the J segment 3 bases; nucleotides outside the gene matches: 5. Germline V gene data show CDR1 as SGDLS and CDR2 as YYNGEE. The CDR3 DNA reads TGTGCCAGCAGCGCCGCGGGACAGGGGAAAGAGACCCAGTACTTC. Its protein product is CASSAAGQGKETQYF.

This clone has only a few counts. Different DNA sequences within this sample yield the same CDR3. This chain joins TRBV4-1 and TRBJ1-1, with 9 bases aligning to TRBD1. Germline V gene lookup returns CDR1 MGHRA and CDR2 YSYEKL. This CDR3 has 15 residues. V lost 2 bases to trimming and J lost 1 base; unmatched junction nucleotides: 2. CDR3 in DNA: TGCGCCAGCAGCCAACCGGGACAGGGGAACACTGAAGCTTTCTTT. Its protein is CASSQPGQGNTEAFF.

The chain carries TRBV30 and TRBJ1-1; D gene unclear. The CDR3 is made up of 14 amino acids. The V gene's germline CDR1 is GTSNPN and CDR2 SVGIG (reference sequence). Trimming left V 1 base short and J 5 bases short, with 14 bases between. In DNA, the CDR3 is TGTGCCTGGAGTGCTGGACTCTTGCGGACTGAAGCTTTCTTT. This translates into CAWSAGLLRTEAFF.

The V and J genes are TRBV5-1 and TRBJ2-2; D remains ambiguous. Deletions cut 2 bases from V and 4 bases from J, with 15 bases between. Germline CDR1 reads SGHRS; CDR2 reads YFSETQ. There are 16 residues in the CDR3. CDR3 bases: TGCGCCAGCAGCTTAATCCCGGCACGGAGCACCGGGGAGCTGTTTTTT. It encodes CASSLIPARSTGELFF.

The chain links TRBV5-4 to TRBJ2-7, with D perhaps matching TRBD1 (6 bases). V shed 1 base and J shed 6 bases, with 14 bases lying between them. In germline, CDR1 is SGHNT, CDR2 YYREEE (reference sequence). The CDR3 has 14 residues. The CDR3 coding sequence is TGTGCCAGCAGCTTGATAGCAGGGGCTGGCGAGCAGTACTTC. Translating gives CASSLIAGAGEQYF.

This chain joins TRBV25-1 and TRBJ1-1; 8 bases match TRBD1. With V trimmed by 4 bases and J by 0 bases, 4 bases remained unmatched. The CDR3 is 15 amino acids. Per the germline V gene, CDR1 is MGHDK and CDR2 is SYGVNS. The CDR3 bases are TGTGCCAGCAGTGCCCCGGGACAGGTGAACACTGAAGCTTTCTTT. Amino acids: CASSAPGQVNTEAFF. The whole variable domain, remainder taken from reference TRBV25-1 and TRBJ1-1, is EADIYQTPRYLVIGTGKKITLECSQTMGHDKMYWYQQDPGMELHLIHYSYGVNSTEKGDLSSESTVSRIRTEHFPLTLESARPSHTSQYLCASSAPGQVNTEAFFGQGTRLTVV.

The chain has TRBV7-9 and TRBJ1-5, with D perhaps matching TRBD1 (5 bases). The CDR3 is made up of 16 amino acids. Germline-derived CDR1 and CDR2 are SEHNR and FQNEAQ (reference sequence). The V and J ends lost 5 bases and 3 bases respectively, with 17 bases between them. The CDR3 bases are TGTGCCAGCAGCGGGTTGGAGGGGCATGACAATCAGCCCCAGCATTTT. Translation gives CASSGLEGHDNQPQHF.

The V and J genes are TRBV7-3 and TRBJ2-1; 11 nucleotides align to TRBD2. Germline-derived CDR1 and CDR2 are SGHTA and FQGTGA. The trim removed 5 bases at V and 6 bases at J, leaving 9 bases unmatched. CDR3 length: 16 residues. The CDR3 nucleotides are TGTGCCAGCAGCCCCTCCGGGACTAGCGGAGTCAATGAGCAGTTCTTC. It translates to CASSPSGTSGVNEQFF. The full variable domain, rest sourced from reference TRBV7-3 and TRBJ2-1, is GAGVSQTPSNKVTEKGKYVELRCDPISGHTALYWYRQSLGQGPEFLIYFQGTGAADDSGLPNDRFFAVRPEGSVSTLKIQRTERGDSAVYLCASSPSGTSGVNEQFFGPGTRLTVL.

The chain couples TRBV6-5 to TRBJ1-1; 7 nucleotides line up with TRBD1. J lost 6 bases, V lost 6 bases, and 10 bases had no gene match. The germline V gene encodes CDR1 MNHEY and CDR2 SVGAGI. This CDR3 region has 14 residues. The CDR3 region is CASRPGQKFPEAFF. DNA for the CDR3: TGTGCCAGCAGACCGGGACAGAAATTCCCTGAAGCTTTCTTT.

CDR3 residues: CASSWGGGAPDTQYF. The CDR3 nucleotides read TGTGCCAGCAGCTGGGGCGGGGGGGCCCCAGATACGCAGTATTTT. J is TRBJ2-3 and V is TRBV3-1 (or the pseudogene TRBV3-2); 9 nucleotides match TRBD2. This CDR3 region has 15 residues. Looked up from germline, CDR1 is LGHDT and CDR2 is YNNKEL (reference sequence). The trim removed 5 bases at V and 4 bases at J, leaving 7 bases unmatched.

The chain is built from TRBV12-5 and TRBJ2-1; TRBD1 aligns across 8 bases. From germline, CDR1 is LGHNT and CDR2 FRNRAP. After removal of 6 bases from V and 5 bases from J, the junction contained 12 bases not matched to a gene. This CDR3 spans 16 amino acids. Here the CDR3 reads CASGLPGTGVDNEQFF. The CDR3 DNA reads as TGTGCTAGTGGACTACCCGGGACAGGCGTCGACAATGAGCAGTTCTTC.

This clone was seen more than once but under ten times. V usage is TRBV6-5 and J usage is TRBJ2-2; 12 bases align to TRBD1. Germline assignment: CDR1 MNHEY and CDR2 SVGAGI. V was pared by 6 bases and J by 6 bases, with 5 bases of the junction left unmatched. The CDR3 is 15 residues long. The CDR3 DNA is TGTGCCAGCAGACCGGGACAGGGGGCTTCCGGGGAGCTGTTTTTT. Amino acid sequence: CASRPGQGASGELFF.